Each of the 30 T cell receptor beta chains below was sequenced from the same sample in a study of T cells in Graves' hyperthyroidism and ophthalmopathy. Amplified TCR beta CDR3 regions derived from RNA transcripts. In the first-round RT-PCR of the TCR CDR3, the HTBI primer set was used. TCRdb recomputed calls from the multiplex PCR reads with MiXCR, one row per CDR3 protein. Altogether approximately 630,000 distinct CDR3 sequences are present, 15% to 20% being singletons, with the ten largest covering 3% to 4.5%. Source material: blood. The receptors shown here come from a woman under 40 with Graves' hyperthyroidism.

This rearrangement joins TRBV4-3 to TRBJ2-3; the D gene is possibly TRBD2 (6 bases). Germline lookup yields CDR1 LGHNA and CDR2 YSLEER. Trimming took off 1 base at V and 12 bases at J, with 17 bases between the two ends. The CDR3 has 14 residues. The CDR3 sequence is CASSQASGTQQQYF. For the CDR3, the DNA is TGCGCCAGCAGCCAAGCCTCCGGGACTCAACAACAGTATTTT.

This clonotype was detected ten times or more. The CDR3 loop is CASSPRVSGANVLTF. CDR3 DNA sequence: TGTGCCAGCTCACCAAGGGTCTCTGGGGCCAACGTCCTGACTTTC. This rearrangement joins TRBV18 to TRBJ2-6; D gene unclear. From germline, CDR1 is KGHSH and CDR2 LQKENI. V gave up 2 bases and J gave up 0 bases, with 5 bases separating them. The CDR3 has 15 amino acids.

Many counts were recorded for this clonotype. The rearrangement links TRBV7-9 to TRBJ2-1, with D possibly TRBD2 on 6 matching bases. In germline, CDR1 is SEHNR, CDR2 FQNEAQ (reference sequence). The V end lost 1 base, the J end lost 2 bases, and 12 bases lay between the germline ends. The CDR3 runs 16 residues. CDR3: CASSLVEGLTYNEQFF. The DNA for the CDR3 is TGTGCCAGCAGCTTAGTGGAGGGTTTGACCTACAATGAGCAGTTCTTC.

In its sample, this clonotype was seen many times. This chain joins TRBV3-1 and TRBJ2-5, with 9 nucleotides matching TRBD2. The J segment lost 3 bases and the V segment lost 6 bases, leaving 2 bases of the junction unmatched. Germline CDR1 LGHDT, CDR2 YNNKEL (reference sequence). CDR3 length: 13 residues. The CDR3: CASRRLAEETQYF. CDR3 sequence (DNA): TGTGCCAGCAGACGACTAGCGGAAGAGACCCAGTACTTC.

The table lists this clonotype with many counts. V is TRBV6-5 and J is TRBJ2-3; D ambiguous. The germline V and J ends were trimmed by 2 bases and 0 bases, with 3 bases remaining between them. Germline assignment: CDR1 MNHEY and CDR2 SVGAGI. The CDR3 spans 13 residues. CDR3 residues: CASSYRSTDTQYF. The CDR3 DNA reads TGTGCCAGCAGTTACAGAAGCACAGATACGCAGTATTTT.

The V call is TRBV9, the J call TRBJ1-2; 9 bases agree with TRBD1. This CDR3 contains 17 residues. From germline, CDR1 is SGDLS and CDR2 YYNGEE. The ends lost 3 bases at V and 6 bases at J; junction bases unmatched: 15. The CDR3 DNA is TGTGCCAGCAGCGGACCGGGACAGGGAGTTGGTTATAATGGCTACACCTTC. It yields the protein CASSGPGQGVGYNGYTF.

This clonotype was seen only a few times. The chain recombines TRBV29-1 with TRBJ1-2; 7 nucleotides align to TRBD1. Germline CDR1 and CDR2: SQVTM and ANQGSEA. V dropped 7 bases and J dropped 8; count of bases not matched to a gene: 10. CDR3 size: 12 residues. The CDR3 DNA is TGCAGCGCTACCAGGGGGGAAGGGGGCTACACCTTC. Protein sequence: CSATRGEGGYTF. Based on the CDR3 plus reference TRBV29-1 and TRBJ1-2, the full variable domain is SAVISQKPSRDICQRGTSLTIQCQVDSQVTMMFWYRQQPGQSLTLIATANQGSEATYESGFVIDKFPISRPNLTFSTLTVSNMSPEDSSIYLCSATRGEGGYTFGSGTRLTVV.

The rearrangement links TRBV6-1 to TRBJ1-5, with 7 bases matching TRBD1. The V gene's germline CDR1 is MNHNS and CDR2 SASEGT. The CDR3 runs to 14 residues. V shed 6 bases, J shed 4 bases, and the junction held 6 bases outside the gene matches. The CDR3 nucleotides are TGTGCCAGCAGGCAGACAGGGAGTAATCAGCCCCAGCATTTT. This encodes CASRQTGSNQPQHF.

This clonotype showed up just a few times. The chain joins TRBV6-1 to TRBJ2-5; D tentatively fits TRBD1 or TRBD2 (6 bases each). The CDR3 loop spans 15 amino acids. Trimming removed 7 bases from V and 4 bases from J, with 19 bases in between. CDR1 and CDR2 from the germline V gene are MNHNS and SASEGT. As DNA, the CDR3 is TGTGCCAGCACTGATGAAGGGGGAGGCGGAGAGACCCAGTACTTC. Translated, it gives CASTDEGGGGETQYF.

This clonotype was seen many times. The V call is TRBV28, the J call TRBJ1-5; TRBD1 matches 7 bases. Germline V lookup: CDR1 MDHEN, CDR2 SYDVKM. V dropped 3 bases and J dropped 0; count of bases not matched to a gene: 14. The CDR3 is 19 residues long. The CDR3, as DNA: TGTGCCAGCAGTTTCACGAACAGGGGCGGCATATATAGCAATCAGCCCCAGCATTTT. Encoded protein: CASSFTNRGGIYSNQPQHF. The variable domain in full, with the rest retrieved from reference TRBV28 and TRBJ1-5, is DVKVTQSSRYLVKRTGEKVFLECVQDMDHENMFWYRQDPGLGLRLIYFSYDVKMKEKGDIPEGYSVSREKKERFSLILESASTNQTSMYLCASSFTNRGGIYSNQPQHFGDGTRLSIL.

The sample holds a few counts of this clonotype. The CDR3 protein is CASSPRDRGSVAQYF. CDR3 nucleotides: TGTGCCAGCAGTCCCCGGGACAGGGGTTCAGTGGCCCAGTACTTC. V and J are TRBV28 and TRBJ2-5; 10 bases are shared with TRBD1. CDR1 MDHEN and CDR2 SYDVKM come from the germline V gene. This CDR3 has 15 amino acids. J gave up 9 bases and V 5 bases, and 12 bases lay outside the gene matches.

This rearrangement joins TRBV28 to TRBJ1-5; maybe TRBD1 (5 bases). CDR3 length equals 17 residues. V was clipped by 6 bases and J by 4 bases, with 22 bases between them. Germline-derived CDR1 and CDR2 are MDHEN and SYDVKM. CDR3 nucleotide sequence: TGTGCCAGCAGCCTCCCGGGCAGCCAGGGAAAAAATCAGCCCCAGCATTTT. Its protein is CASSLPGSQGKNQPQHF.

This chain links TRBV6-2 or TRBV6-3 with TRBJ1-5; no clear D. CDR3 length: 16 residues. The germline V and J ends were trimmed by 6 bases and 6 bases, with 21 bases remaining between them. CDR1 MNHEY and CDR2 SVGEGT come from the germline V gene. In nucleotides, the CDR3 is TGTGCCAGCAGCCCTTACAGCTTACTTCGGGGTCAGCCCCAGCATTTT. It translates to CASSPYSLLRGQPQHF.

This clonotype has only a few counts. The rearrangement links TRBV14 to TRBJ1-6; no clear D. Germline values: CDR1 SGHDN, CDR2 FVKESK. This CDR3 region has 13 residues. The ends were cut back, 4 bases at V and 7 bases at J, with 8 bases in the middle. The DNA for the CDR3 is TGTGCCAGCAGCCTCCTACCCAATTCACCCCTCCACTTT. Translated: CASSLLPNSPLHF.

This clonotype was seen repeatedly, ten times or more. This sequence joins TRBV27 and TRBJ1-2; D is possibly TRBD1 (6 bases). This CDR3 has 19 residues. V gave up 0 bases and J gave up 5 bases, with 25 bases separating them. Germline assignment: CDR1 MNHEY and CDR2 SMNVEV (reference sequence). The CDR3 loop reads CASSLSKGGAEPLKYGYTF. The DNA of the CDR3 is TGTGCCAGCAGTTTATCGAAGGGGGGTGCCGAACCACTAAAGTATGGCTACACCTTC.

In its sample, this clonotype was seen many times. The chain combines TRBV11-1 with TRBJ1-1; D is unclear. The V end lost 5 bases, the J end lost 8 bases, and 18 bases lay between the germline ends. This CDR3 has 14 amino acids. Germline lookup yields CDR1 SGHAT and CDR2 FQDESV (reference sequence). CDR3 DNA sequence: TGTGCCAGCAGCCTAAGATTCGCAACCCGGGAAGCTTTCTTT. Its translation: CASSLRFATREAFF.

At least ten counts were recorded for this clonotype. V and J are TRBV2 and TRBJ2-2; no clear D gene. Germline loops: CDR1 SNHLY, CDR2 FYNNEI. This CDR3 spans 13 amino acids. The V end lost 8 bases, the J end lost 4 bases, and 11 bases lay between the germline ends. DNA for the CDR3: TGTGCCAGCGGCTCGCAATTCACCGGGGAGCTGTTTTTT. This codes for CASGSQFTGELFF.

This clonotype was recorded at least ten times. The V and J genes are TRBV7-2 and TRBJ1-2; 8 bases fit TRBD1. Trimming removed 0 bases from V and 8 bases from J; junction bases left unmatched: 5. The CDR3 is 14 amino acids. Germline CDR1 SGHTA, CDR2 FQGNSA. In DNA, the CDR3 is TGTGCCAGCAGCTTAGCTTCAGGGGGCGGGGGCTACACCTTC. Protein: CASSLASGGGGYTF.

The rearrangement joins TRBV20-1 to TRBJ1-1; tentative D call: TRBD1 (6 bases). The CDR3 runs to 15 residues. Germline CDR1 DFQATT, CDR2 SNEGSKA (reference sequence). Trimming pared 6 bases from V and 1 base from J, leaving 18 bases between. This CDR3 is CSAQPMTGENTEAFF. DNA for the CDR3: TGCAGTGCCCAACCCATGACAGGTGAGAACACTGAAGCTTTCTTT.

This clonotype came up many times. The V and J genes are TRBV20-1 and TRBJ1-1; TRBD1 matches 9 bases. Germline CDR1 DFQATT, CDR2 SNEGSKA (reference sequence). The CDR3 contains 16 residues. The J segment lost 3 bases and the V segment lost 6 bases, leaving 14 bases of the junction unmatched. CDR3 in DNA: TGCAGTGCCAGAAACGCCGGGACAGGGTACGACACTGAAGCTTTCTTT. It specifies CSARNAGTGYDTEAFF.

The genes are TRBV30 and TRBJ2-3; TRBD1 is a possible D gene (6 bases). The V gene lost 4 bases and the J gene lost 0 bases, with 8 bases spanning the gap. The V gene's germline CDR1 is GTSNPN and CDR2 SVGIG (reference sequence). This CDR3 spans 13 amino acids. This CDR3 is CAWTQGSTDTQYF. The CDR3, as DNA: TGTGCCTGGACCCAGGGGAGCACAGATACGCAGTATTTT.

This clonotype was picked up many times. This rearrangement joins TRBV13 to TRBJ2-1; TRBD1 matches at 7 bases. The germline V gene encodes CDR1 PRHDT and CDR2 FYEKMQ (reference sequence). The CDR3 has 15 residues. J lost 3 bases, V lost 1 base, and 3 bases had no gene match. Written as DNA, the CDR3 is TGTGCCAGCAGCTTAGCCAGGGGGTTCTACAATGAGCAGTTCTTC. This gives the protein CASSLARGFYNEQFF.

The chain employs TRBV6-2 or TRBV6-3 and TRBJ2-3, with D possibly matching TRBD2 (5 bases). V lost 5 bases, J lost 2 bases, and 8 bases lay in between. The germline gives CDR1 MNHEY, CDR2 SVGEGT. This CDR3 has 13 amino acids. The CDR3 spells CASSRRDTDTQYF. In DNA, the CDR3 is TGTGCCAGCAGTCGCCGGGACACAGATACGCAGTATTTT.

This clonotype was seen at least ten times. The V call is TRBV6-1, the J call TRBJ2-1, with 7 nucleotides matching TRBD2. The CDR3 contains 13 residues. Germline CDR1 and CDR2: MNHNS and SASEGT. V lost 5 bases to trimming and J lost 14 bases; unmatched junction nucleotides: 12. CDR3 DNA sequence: TGTGCCAGCAGTCTCCGGGCGGGGGTTAGGGAGTTCTTC. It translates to CASSLRAGVREFF.

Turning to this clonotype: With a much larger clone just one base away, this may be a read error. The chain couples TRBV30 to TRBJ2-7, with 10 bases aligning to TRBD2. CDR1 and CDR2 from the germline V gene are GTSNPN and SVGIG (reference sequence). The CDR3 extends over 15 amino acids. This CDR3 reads CAWGVGASGSYEQYF. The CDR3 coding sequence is TGTGCCTGGGGTGTAGGTGCTAGCGGGAGCTACGAGCAGTACTTC.

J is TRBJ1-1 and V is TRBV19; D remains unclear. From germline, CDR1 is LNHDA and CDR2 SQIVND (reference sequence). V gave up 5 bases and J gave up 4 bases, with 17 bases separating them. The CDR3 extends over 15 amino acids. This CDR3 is CASSYGGLGSTEAFF. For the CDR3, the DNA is TGTGCCAGTAGTTACGGAGGGTTGGGATCCACTGAAGCTTTCTTT.

CDR3 loop: CASSQEEAGVQFF. The CDR3 DNA sequence: TGTGCCAGCAGCCAAGAAGAAGCGGGAGTACAGTTCTTC. V usage is TRBV3-1 and J usage is TRBJ2-1, with TRBD2 matching 8 bases. V was pared by 0 bases and J by 13 bases, with 5 bases of the junction left unmatched. CDR1 and CDR2 from the germline V gene are LGHDT and YNNKEL (reference sequence). CDR3 length: 13 residues.

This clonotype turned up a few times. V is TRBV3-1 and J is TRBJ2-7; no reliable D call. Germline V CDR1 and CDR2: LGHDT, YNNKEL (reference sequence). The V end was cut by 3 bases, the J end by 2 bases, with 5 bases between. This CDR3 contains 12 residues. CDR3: CASSQSAYEQYF. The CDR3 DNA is TGTGCCAGCAGCCAGTCCGCCTACGAGCAGTACTTC.

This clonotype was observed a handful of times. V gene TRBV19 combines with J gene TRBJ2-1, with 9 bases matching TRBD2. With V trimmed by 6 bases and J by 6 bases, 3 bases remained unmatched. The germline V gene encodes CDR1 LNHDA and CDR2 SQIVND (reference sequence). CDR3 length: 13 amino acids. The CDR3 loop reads CASRGTSINEQFF. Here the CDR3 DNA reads TGTGCCAGTAGGGGGACTAGCATCAATGAGCAGTTCTTC.

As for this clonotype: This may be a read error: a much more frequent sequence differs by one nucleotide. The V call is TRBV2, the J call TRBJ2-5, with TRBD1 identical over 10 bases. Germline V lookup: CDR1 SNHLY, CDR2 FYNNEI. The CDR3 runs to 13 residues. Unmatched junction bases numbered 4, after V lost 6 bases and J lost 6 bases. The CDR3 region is CASRGQGMQTQYF. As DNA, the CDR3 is TGTGCCAGCAGGGGACAGGGGATGCAGACCCAGTACTTC.